This TCR beta chain was sequenced in a study of blood T cell repertoires in COVID-19. Study at large: Samples taken during acute and convalescent COVID-19 were collected in the United States, Italy and Spain. T cells, B-cell-depleted T cells, or PBMCs supplied cDNA or gDNA.

V was clipped by 4 bases and J by 1 base, with 14 bases between them. Per the germline V gene, CDR1 is LGHDT and CDR2 is YNNKEL (reference sequence). CDR3 length: 15 amino acids. Authors' processing steps: Quantification of nucleated cells was approximated via reference gene primer amplification. Here immunoSEQ multiplex PCR was the method, and the copy in TCRdb shows in-frame clones only, minus some. D and trimming were read from the DNA, whereas the V and J calls and clone size are those reported in that table. The sample shows about 120,000 clones, about 78% of them seen only once. The receptor's source is a man between 65 and 79 years old with acute or convalescent COVID-19. Sequencing was carried out using peripheral blood. This chain uses TRBV3-1 (or the pseudogene TRBV3-2) with TRBJ2-7; D may be TRBD2 (5 bases). For the CDR3, the DNA is TGTGCCAGCAGCCCCCTGATCGGGATATCCTACGAGCAGTACTTC. This sequence encodes CASSPLIGISYEQYF.